The source of this TCR beta chain is a study of blood T cell repertoires in COVID-19. Study processing details: Amplified reference gene primers provided the basis for estimating nucleated cell counts. The assay was immunoSEQ multiplex PCR, and TCRdb's table has in-frame clones only and misses some. V and J calls and clone size come straight from that table; D and trimming were deduced from the DNA. The table lists hundreds of thousands of clones, 65% to 90% of them singletons, with approximately 6.1% in the top ten. The sequencing sample was made of peripheral blood. This clonotype originated in an elderly man with acute or convalescent COVID-19.

CDR3 DNA sequence: TGTGCCAGCAGTTATGACTCGAACACTGAAGCTTTCTTT. The encoded protein is CASSYDSNTEAFF. This chain uses TRBV12-3 or TRBV12-4 with TRBJ1-1; D not resolved. V was shortened by 4 bases and J by 1 base, with 7 bases between the two germline ends. The CDR3 totals 13 residues.